This T cell receptor beta chain was found in a study of siplizumab effects on memory and regulatory T cells. Regarding this clone: Its antigen is unidentified.

Notes on the study in general: Siplizumab cultures yielded proliferating Tregs whose suppressive function was not confirmed. Alloreactive clones mapping to unstimulated subsets formed only a minor fraction. Alloreactive sequences tracing back to unstimulated CD4+ memory cells were significantly reduced by siplizumab.

Libraries were prepared by immunoSEQ multiplex PCR; TCRdb keeps only in-frame clonotypes and omits some of them. The data show roughly 26,000 clones, 65% to 90% seen once. This receptor was obtained from a human donor in good health. Sequences were obtained from memory CD4+ T cells sorted from blood.

For the CDR3, the DNA is TGTGCCAGCTCACCCGGGACCAGGGGGGGCACCATATATTTT. Its translation: CASSPGTRGGTIYF. The chain has TRBV18 and TRBJ1-3, with TRBD1 matching 7 bases. Germline loops: CDR1 KGHSH, CDR2 LQKENI. The CDR3 covers 14 residues. V lost 3 bases and J lost 9; bases outside the gene matches: 8. Complete variable domain (other parts from reference TRBV18 and TRBJ1-3): NAGVMQNPRHLVRRRGQEARLRCSPMKGHSHVYWYRQLPEEGLKFMVYLQKENIIDESGMPKERFSAEFPKEGPSILRIQQVVRGDSAAYFCASSPGTRGGTIYFGEGSWLTVV.